This TCR beta chain was profiled in a study of blood T cell repertoires in COVID-19. Study background: COVID-19 samples, acute and convalescent, were from the United States, Italy and Spain. Sample material is recorded as cDNA or gDNA derived from T cells, B-cell-depleted T cells, or PBMCs.

How the authors handled the data: Reference gene primer amplification in the assay estimated nucleated cell counts. Using immunoSEQ multiplex PCR, the repertoire was profiled, and TCRdb retains in-frame clones only, with some absent. V, J and clone size reflect that table, while D and trimming were determined from the DNA. The data hold around 66,000 clones, with about 80% observed a single time. This clone was picked up a small number of times. The germline V gene has CDR1 ENHRY and CDR2 SYGVKD. The CDR3 runs to 13 residues. The germline V and J ends were trimmed by 6 bases and 3 bases, with 11 bases remaining between them.

V is TRBV10-3 and J is TRBJ1-1, with D maybe TRBD1 (5 bases). The receptor comes from a human donor in a cohort sampled during active COVID-19. Sequenced input: peripheral blood. CDR3: CAISARGDTEAFF. CDR3 DNA: TGTGCCATCAGCGCGCGGGGGGACACTGAAGCTTTCTTT.